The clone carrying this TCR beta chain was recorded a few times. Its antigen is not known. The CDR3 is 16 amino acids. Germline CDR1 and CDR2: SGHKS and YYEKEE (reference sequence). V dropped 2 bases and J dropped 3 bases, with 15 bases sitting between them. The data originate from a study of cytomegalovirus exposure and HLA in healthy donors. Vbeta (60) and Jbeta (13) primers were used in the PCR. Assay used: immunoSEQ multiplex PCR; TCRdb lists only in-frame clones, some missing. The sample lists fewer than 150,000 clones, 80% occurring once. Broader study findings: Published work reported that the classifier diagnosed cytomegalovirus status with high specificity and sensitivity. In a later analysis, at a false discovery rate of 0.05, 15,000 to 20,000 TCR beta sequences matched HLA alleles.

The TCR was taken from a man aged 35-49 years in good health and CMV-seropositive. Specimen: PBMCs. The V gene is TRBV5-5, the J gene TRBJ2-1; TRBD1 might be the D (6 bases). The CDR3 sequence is CASSFITGSGYNEQFF. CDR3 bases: TGTGCCAGCAGCTTTATTACAGGGAGCGGCTACAATGAGCAGTTCTTC.